Shown below are 2 T cell receptor beta chains from a single sample sequenced in a study of low-dose radiotherapy and immunotherapy resistance in tumors (dated by TCRdb to between 2021 and 2022). To make first-strand cDNA, Superscript III was used along with a set of TRAV- and TRBV-specific primers so that both the TCRalpha and TCRbeta chains were covered. TCRs were amplified with Phusion for around 18 PCR cycles, with a constant-region primer paired with the adapter attached to the V primers. The public sequencing data were trimmed at Q25 with fastp and processed into clonotypes with MiXCR by TCRdb, which kept only in-frame beta chains. A single entry per CDR3 protein holds the most common genes and DNA from its merged rows. The table for this sample lists 8,500 to 14,000 distinct CDR3 sequences; 51% of them were counted only once. The ten largest clones represent 6.5% to 10% of the sample. The receptors derive from a human donor with advanced metastatic prostate, ovarian, gallbladder or colorectal cancer (not recorded which). This table probably holds off-target reads from a library built for another chain.

This chain links TRBV3-1 with TRBJ2-1; 8 bases are a match to TRBD2. With V trimmed by 1 base and J by 6 bases, 8 bases remained unmatched. Looked up from germline, CDR1 is LGHDT and CDR2 is YNNKEL (reference sequence). The CDR3 has 16 residues. The DNA of the CDR3 is TGTGCCAGCAGCCAAGCCGGCGGGGGGCCCGGCAATGAGCAGTTCTTC. Its translation is CASSQAGGGPGNEQFF.

The chain has TRBV3-1 and TRBJ1-1; D unresolved. CDR3 length: 13 amino acids. Trimming shortened V by 1 base and J by 6 bases, and 9 bases separated the two germline ends. Germline V gives CDR1 LGHDT, CDR2 YNNKEL (reference sequence). In nucleotides, the CDR3 is TGTGCCAGCAGCCAAGCAATAATCGCTGAAGCTTTCTTT. The encoded protein is CASSQAIIAEAFF. Together with reference TRBV3-1 and TRBJ1-1, the CDR3 gives the full variable domain: DTAVSQTPKYLVTQMGNDKSIKCEQNLGHDTMYWYKQDSKKFLKIMFSYNNKELIINETVPNRFSPKSPDKAHLNLHINSLELGDSAVYFCASSQAIIAEAFFGQGTRLTVV.